Shown below are 24 T cell receptor beta chains from a single sample sequenced in a study of shared clonotypes between healthy human individuals. Measured with immunoSEQ multiplex PCR; TCRdb has only the in-frame clones, and not every one. The table lists about 2.3 million clones, more than 80% of them singletons. Sequencing was performed on naive CD4+ T cells from PBMCs. The sample's subset: CD45RA+ positively selected. The receptors were gathered from a man in his late teens or twenties in good health. Some clones in this sample may be carry-over from other donors' samples.

The chain recombines TRBV10-3 with TRBJ2-3; D is possibly TRBD1 or TRBD2 (5 bases each). CDR1 and CDR2 (germline): ENHRY, SYGVKD. This CDR3 region has 13 residues. The V end lost 4 bases, the J end lost 6 bases, and 11 bases lay between the germline ends. The CDR3 sequence: CAISVGREDTQYF. CDR3 sequence (DNA): TGTGCCATCAGTGTAGGCAGGGAGGATACGCAGTATTTT.

This chain uses TRBV5-4 with TRBJ1-1, with 10 bases lining up with TRBD1. The CDR3 spans 16 residues. Looked up from germline, CDR1 is SGHNT and CDR2 is YYREEE (reference sequence). The trim removed 3 bases at V and 4 bases at J, leaving 9 bases unmatched. CDR3 bases: TGTGCCAGCAGCTCGCGGACAGGGGGGAGGGTCACTGAAGCTTTCTTT. Translating it yields CASSSRTGGRVTEAFF.

The rearrangement links TRBV6-1 to TRBJ1-5, with TRBD1 identical over 7 bases. The V gene's germline CDR1 is MNHNS and CDR2 SASEGT. This CDR3 contains 15 residues. The V gene end was trimmed by 7 bases and the J gene end by 6 bases; junction bases not matched to a gene: 12. The CDR3 loop reads CASNYLIGGGQPQHF. The CDR3 bases are TGTGCCAGCAACTATTTAATAGGGGGCGGTCAGCCCCAGCATTTT.

Written as DNA, the CDR3 is TGTGCCAGCAGCGAGACCGGGTTCCGAGCTTTCTTT. It encodes CASSETGFRAFF. The chain has TRBV7-2 and TRBJ1-1; D is uncertain. CDR1 is SGHTA, CDR2 FQGNSA, per germline. Trimming stripped 5 bases from V and 10 bases from J, with 14 bases between. The CDR3 runs 12 residues.

This clone was seen a single time. The chain carries TRBV10-3 and TRBJ2-2, with 10 bases matching TRBD1. The length of the CDR3 is 16 residues. Germline V gene lookup returns CDR1 ENHRY and CDR2 SYGVKD. The J segment lost 5 bases and the V segment lost 5 bases, leaving 8 bases of the junction unmatched. The CDR3 reads CAISRVPGQGTGELFF. The CDR3 DNA sequence: TGTGCCATCAGTCGAGTCCCGGGACAGGGGACCGGGGAGCTGTTTTTT.

The chain combines TRBV19 with TRBJ1-2; D possibly corresponds to TRBD1 (5 bases). Germline CDR1 and CDR2: LNHDA and SQIVND (reference sequence). The ends were cut back, 2 bases at V and 2 bases at J, with 12 bases in the middle. The CDR3 sequence is 15 residues long. The CDR3 DNA is TGTGCCAGTAGTATACTAGGGGAATGGAACTATGGCTACACCTTC. Translation gives CASSILGEWNYGYTF.

This sequence joins TRBV28 and TRBJ1-5, with 7 bases that match TRBD1. This CDR3 comprises 11 residues. CDR1 is MDHEN, CDR2 SYDVKM, per germline. Germline trimming cut 6 bases from V and 15 bases from J; bases unmatched to any gene: 8. The CDR3 spells CASSSTRGMHF. The DNA of the CDR3 is TGTGCCAGCAGCTCTACCAGGGGGATGCATTTT.

The rearrangement joins TRBV29-1 to TRBJ2-7; no reliable D call. The CDR3 extends over 13 amino acids. V gave up 4 bases and J gave up 2 bases, with 12 bases separating them. Germline CDR1 is SQVTM and CDR2 is ANQGSEA. Written as DNA, the CDR3 is TGCAGCGTTGGAAGGCTAGATGCCTACGAGCAGTACTTC. Translated, it gives CSVGRLDAYEQYF.

V and J are TRBV6-1 and TRBJ1-5; D is uncertain. Germline V gene lookup returns CDR1 MNHNS and CDR2 SASEGT. The CDR3 has 11 amino acids. The V end was cut by 6 bases, the J end by 3 bases, with 3 bases between. As DNA, the CDR3 is TGTGCCAGCAGGGACAATCAGCCCCAGCATTTT. Encoded protein: CASRDNQPQHF.

The chain joins TRBV5-5 to TRBJ2-5, with unresolved D. The CDR3 extends over 15 amino acids. The germline V gene has CDR1 SGHKS and CDR2 YYEKEE (reference sequence). Trimming pared 0 bases from V and 0 bases from J, leaving 9 bases between. In nucleotides, the CDR3 is TGTGCCAGCAGCTTGGCACCGCTGAACCAAGAGACCCAGTACTTC. Its protein product is CASSLAPLNQETQYF.

This chain connects TRBV13 to TRBJ1-2; TRBD1 is a possible D gene (6 bases). Germline loops: CDR1 PRHDT, CDR2 FYEKMQ (reference sequence). V gave up 5 bases and J gave up 7 bases, with 14 bases separating them. The CDR3 runs 13 residues. The DNA of the CDR3 is TGTGCCAGCAGCAGACAGGAAGCCTCTGGCTACACCTTC. This translates into CASSRQEASGYTF.

The J gene is TRBJ2-1, the V gene TRBV6-5; 7 bases agree with TRBD1. V lost 0 bases, J lost 15 bases, and 8 bases stayed unmatched. There are 13 residues in the CDR3. Germline-derived CDR1 and CDR2 are MNHEY and SVGAGI. CDR3 nucleotides: TGTGCCAGCAGTTACTCGATTGGGACAGAATGGTTCTTC. Translating gives CASSYSIGTEWFF.

The chain uses TRBV28 and TRBJ1-2; D is perhaps TRBD1 (5 bases). The CDR3 runs to 16 residues. V lost 5 bases to trimming and J lost 3 bases, with 19 bases between them. In germline, CDR1 is MDHEN, CDR2 SYDVKM. CDR3 residues: CASSPLPRTIYYGYTF. In DNA, the CDR3 is TGTGCCAGCAGTCCTTTACCGCGGACAATCTACTATGGCTACACCTTC.

The chain couples TRBV28 to TRBJ1-2; D perhaps matches TRBD1 (6 bases). The V end lost 5 bases, the J end lost 7 bases, and 20 bases lay between the germline ends. This CDR3 is built from 15 residues. Germline CDR1 MDHEN, CDR2 SYDVKM. The CDR3 loop is CASSTVRGTLRGYTF. The CDR3 region has the DNA TGTGCCAGCAGTACCGTCCGAGGGACACTCCGTGGCTACACCTTC.

This sequence joins TRBV20-1 and TRBJ1-2; 8 bases align to TRBD1. The CDR3 consists of 11 residues. Germline V gene data show CDR1 as DFQATT and CDR2 as SNEGSKA (reference sequence). J gave up 8 bases and V 6 bases, and 5 bases lay outside the gene matches. CDR3 in DNA: TGCAGTGCAGCAACAGGGGGAGGCTACACCTTC. It specifies CSAATGGGYTF.

This chain uses TRBV6-5 with TRBJ1-1; a possible D gene is TRBD1 (5 bases). Trimming removed 5 bases from V and 1 base from J, with 8 bases in between. Germline V gene lookup returns CDR1 MNHEY and CDR2 SVGAGI. The CDR3 spans 13 residues. The CDR3: CASSPTGNTEAFF. The CDR3, as DNA: TGTGCCAGCAGTCCAACAGGGAACACTGAAGCTTTCTTT.

This clone was recorded once. The J gene is TRBJ2-7, the V gene TRBV4-1; TRBD1 matches 7 bases. Per the germline V gene, CDR1 is MGHRA and CDR2 is YSYEKL. With 5 bases clipped from V and 0 bases from J, the junction kept 7 bases outside the gene matches. The CDR3 contains 15 residues. The CDR3 is CASSWDSSGSYEQYF. The CDR3 coding sequence is TGCGCCAGCAGCTGGGACAGCTCCGGCTCCTACGAGCAGTACTTC.

The chain carries TRBV29-1 and TRBJ2-1; a possible D gene is TRBD2 (5 bases). The germline CDR1 and CDR2 sequences are SQVTM and ANQGSEA. Trimming took off 1 base at V and 3 bases at J, with 13 bases between the two ends. The CDR3 is 15 amino acids. The CDR3 here is CSVEAGLGVYNEQFF. The CDR3 DNA is TGCAGCGTTGAAGCGGGGTTAGGTGTCTACAATGAGCAGTTCTTC.

This clone was seen just once. This rearrangement joins TRBV29-1 to TRBJ2-1; TRBD2 agrees at 14 bases. Germline V gene lookup returns CDR1 SQVTM and CDR2 ANQGSEA. This CDR3 contains 14 residues. The ends lost 7 bases at V and 14 bases at J; junction bases unmatched: 13. The CDR3 loop reads CSGTGLAGAIGEFF. The CDR3 DNA sequence: TGCAGCGGCACGGGACTAGCGGGGGCAATAGGGGAGTTCTTC.

This chain links TRBV29-1 with TRBJ2-7; D is perhaps TRBD2 (5 bases). V was cut by 4 bases and J by 3 bases, with 16 bases left in between. The CDR3 is 14 residues long. The germline V gene encodes CDR1 SQVTM and CDR2 ANQGSEA. The CDR3 sequence is CSVVGLASLYEQYF. The CDR3 DNA is TGCAGCGTTGTTGGGTTAGCGTCGCTCTACGAGCAGTACTTC.

V gene TRBV7-3 combines with J gene TRBJ2-7; D may be TRBD1 (5 bases). Between the trimmed V and J ends, which lost 4 bases and 6 bases, there was a span of 19 bases. CDR1 SGHTA and CDR2 FQGTGA come from the germline V gene. The CDR3 is 15 residues long. CDR3 protein: CASSSSSTGTGEQYF. The CDR3 DNA follows: TGTGCCAGCAGCTCCTCGTCTACAGGAACGGGCGAGCAGTACTTC.

The J gene is TRBJ2-1, the V gene TRBV15; 8 bases align to TRBD2. V was clipped by 0 bases and J by 3 bases; unmatched bases: 10. Germline lookup yields CDR1 LNHNV and CDR2 YYDKDF (reference sequence). There are 18 residues in the CDR3. CDR3 nucleotides: TGTGCCACCAGCAGAGATTCCGGCGGGAGGAGTGGCTACAATGAGCAGTTCTTC. Protein: CATSRDSGGRSGYNEQFF.

The V gene is TRBV4-2, the J gene TRBJ2-5, with D hard to call. This CDR3 has 14 amino acids. Germline V CDR1 and CDR2: LGHNA, YNFKEQ. The V end was cut by 0 bases, the J end by 4 bases, with 9 bases between. CDR3 residues: CASSQDSPAETQYF. The CDR3 nucleotides read TGTGCCAGCAGCCAAGATAGTCCGGCAGAGACCCAGTACTTC.

This chain joins TRBV21-1 and TRBJ1-5. TRBV21-1 is classified as a pseudogene. CDR3 size: 14 residues. CDR3 amino acids: CASRHPRGNQPQHF. The CDR3 DNA reads TGTGCCAGCAGACACCCGAGAGGCAATCAGCCCCAGCATTTT.